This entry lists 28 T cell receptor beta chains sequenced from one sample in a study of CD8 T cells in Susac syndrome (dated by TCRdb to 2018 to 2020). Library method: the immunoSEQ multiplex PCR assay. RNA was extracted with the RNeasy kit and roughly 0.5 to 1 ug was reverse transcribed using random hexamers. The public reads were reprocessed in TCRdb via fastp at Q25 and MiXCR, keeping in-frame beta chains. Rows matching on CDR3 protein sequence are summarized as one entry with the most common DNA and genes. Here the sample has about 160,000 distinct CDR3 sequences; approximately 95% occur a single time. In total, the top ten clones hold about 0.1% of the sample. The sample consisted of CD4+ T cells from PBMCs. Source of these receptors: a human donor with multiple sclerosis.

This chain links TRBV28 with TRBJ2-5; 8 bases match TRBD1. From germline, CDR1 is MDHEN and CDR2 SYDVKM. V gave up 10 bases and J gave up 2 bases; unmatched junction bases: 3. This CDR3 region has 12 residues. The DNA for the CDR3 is TGTGCCACCAGGACAGGGCAAGAGACCCAGTACTTC. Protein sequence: CATRTGQETQYF.

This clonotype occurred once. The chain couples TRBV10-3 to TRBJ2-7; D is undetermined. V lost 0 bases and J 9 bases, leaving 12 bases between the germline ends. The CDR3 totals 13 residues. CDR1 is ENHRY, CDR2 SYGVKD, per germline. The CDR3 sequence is CAISESTARGQYF. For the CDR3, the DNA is TGTGCCATCAGTGAGTCGACGGCCCGAGGGCAGTACTTC.

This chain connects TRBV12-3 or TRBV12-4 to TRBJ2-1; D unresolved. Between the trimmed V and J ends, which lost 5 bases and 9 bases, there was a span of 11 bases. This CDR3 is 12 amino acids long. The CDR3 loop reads CASSAPSGEQFF. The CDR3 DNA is TGTGCCAGCAGTGCGCCCTCGGGTGAGCAGTTCTTC.

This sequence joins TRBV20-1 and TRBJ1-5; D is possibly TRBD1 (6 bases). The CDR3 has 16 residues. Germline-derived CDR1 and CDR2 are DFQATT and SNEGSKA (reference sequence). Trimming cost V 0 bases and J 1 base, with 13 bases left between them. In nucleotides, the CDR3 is TGCAGTGCTAGAGAAGGTTTCAGGGGAAGCAATCAGCCCCAGCATTTT. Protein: CSAREGFRGSNQPQHF.

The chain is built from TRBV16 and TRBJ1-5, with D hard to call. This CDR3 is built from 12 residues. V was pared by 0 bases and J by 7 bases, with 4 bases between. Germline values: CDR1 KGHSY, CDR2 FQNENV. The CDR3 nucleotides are TGTGCCAGCAGCCAATCGGGGCAGCCCCAGCATTTT. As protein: CASSQSGQPQHF. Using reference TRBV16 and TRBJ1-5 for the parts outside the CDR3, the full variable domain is GEEVAQTPKHLVRGEGQKAKLYCAPIKGHSYVFWYQQVLKNEFKFLISFQNENVFDETGMPKERFSAKCLPNSPCSLEIQATKLEDSAVYFCASSQSGQPQHFGDGTRLSIL.

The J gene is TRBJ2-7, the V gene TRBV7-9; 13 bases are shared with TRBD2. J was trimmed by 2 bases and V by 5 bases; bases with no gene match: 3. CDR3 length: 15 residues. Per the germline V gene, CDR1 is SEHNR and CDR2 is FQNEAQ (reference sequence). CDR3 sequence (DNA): TGTGCCAGCAGCCGGGGACTAGCGGGAACCTACGAGCAGTACTTC. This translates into CASSRGLAGTYEQYF.

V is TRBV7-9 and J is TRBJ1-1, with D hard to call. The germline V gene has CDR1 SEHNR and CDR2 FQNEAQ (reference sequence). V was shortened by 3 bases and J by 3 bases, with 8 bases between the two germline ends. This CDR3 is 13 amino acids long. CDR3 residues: CASSFVGDTEAFF. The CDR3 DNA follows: TGTGCCAGCAGCTTTGTTGGGGACACTGAAGCTTTCTTT.

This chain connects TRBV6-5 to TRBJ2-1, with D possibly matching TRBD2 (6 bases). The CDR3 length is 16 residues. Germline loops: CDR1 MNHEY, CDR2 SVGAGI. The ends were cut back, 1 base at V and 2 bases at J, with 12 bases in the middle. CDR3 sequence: CASSYWRDSAYNEQFF. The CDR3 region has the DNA TGTGCCAGCAGTTACTGGCGGGACTCAGCCTACAATGAGCAGTTCTTC.

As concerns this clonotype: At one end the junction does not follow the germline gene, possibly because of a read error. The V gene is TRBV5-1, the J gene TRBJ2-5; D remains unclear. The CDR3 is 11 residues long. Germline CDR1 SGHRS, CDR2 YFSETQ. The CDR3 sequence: CASSQQETQYF. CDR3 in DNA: TGTGCCAGCAGCCAACAAGAGACCCAGTACTTC.

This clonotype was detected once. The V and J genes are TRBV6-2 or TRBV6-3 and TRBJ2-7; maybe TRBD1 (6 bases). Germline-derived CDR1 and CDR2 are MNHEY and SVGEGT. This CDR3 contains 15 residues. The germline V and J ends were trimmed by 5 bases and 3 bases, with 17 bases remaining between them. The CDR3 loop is CASSESSQGIYEQYF. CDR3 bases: TGTGCCAGCAGTGAGAGTTCACAGGGTATCTACGAGCAGTACTTC.

In nucleotides, the CDR3 is TGTGCCACCTGGGACAGGGCGAACACCGGGGAGCTGTTTTTT. As protein: CATWDRANTGELFF. V is TRBV6-5 and J is TRBJ2-2, with 9 bases fitting TRBD1. The junction had 3 bases not matched to a gene; V was cut back by 10 bases and J by 0 bases. The CDR3 contains 14 residues. Germline loops: CDR1 MNHEY, CDR2 SVGAGI.

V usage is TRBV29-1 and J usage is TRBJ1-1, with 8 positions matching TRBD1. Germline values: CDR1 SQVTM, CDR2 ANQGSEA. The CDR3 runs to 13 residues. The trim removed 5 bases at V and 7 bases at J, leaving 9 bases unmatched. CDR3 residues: CSVTGQVRGEAFF. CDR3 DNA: TGCAGCGTTACGGGACAGGTGAGGGGTGAAGCTTTCTTT.

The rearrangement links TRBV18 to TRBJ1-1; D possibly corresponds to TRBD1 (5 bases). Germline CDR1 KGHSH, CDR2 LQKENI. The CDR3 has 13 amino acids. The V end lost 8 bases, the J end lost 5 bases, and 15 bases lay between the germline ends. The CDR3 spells CASTTVEGTEAFF. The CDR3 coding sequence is TGTGCCAGCACAACCGTGGAGGGGACTGAAGCTTTCTTT.

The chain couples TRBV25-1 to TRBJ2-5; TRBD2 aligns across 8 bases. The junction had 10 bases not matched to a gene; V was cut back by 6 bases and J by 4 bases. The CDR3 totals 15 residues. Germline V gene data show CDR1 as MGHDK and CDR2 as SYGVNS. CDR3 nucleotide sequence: TGTGCCAGCAGCCAAGGACTAGCCCCGCCAGAGACCCAGTACTTC. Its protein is CASSQGLAPPETQYF.

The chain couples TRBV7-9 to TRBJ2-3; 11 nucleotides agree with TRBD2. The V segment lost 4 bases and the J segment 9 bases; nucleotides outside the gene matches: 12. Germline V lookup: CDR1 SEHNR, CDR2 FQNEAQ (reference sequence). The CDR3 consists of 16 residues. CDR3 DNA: TGTGCCAGCAGCTCTATAGCGGGAGGGCCTTTTGCAACGCAGTATTTT. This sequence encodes CASSSIAGGPFATQYF.

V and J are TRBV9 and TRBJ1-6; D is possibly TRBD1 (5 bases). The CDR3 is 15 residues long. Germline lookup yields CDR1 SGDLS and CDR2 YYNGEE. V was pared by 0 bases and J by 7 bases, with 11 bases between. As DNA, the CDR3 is TGTGCCAGCAGCGTAGACGGACATACGAATTCACCCCTCCACTTT. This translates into CASSVDGHTNSPLHF. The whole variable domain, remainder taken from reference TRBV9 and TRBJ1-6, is DSGVTQTPKHLITATGQRVTLRCSPRSGDLSVYWYQQSLDQGLQFLIQYYNGEERAKGNILERFSAQQFPDLHSELNLSSLELGDSALYFCASSVDGHTNSPLHFGNGTRLTVT.

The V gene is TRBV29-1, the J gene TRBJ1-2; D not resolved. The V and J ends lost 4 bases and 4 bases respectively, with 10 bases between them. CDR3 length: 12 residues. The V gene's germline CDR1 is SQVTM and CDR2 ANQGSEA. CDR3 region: CSVVRASYGYTF. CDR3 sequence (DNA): TGCAGCGTTGTCCGGGCGAGCTATGGCTACACCTTC.

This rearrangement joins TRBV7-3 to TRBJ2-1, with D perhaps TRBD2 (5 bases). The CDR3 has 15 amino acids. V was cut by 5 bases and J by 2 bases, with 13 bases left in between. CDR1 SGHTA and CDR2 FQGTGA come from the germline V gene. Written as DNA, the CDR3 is TGTGCCAGCAGCCCCACGGCGGGCCCCTACAATGAGCAGTTCTTC. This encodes CASSPTAGPYNEQFF.

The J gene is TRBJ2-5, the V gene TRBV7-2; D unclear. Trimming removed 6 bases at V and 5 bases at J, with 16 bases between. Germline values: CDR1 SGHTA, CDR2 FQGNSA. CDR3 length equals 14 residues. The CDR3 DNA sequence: TGTGCCAGCAGTTACAGACAAGTTTTTGAGACCCAGTACTTC. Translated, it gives CASSYRQVFETQYF.

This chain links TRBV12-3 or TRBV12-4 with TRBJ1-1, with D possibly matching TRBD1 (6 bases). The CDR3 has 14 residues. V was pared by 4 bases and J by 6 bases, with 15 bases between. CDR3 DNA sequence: TGTGCCAGCAGTTCCTTCCAGGGGAGGGCTGAAGCTTTCTTT. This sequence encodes CASSSFQGRAEAFF.

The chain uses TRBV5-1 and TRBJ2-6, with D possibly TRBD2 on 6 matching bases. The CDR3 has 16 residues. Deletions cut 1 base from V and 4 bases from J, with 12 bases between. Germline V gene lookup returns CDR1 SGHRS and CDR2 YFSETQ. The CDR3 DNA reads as TGCGCCAGCAGCTTGTCGCGGGGATCCGGGGCCAACGTCCTGACTTTC. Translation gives CASSLSRGSGANVLTF. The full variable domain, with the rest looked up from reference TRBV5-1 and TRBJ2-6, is KAGVTQTPRYLIKTRGQQVTLSCSPISGHRSVSWYQQTPGQGLQFLFEYFSETQRNKGNFPGRFSGRQFSNSRSEMNVSTLELGDSALYLCASSLSRGSGANVLTFGAGSRLTVL.

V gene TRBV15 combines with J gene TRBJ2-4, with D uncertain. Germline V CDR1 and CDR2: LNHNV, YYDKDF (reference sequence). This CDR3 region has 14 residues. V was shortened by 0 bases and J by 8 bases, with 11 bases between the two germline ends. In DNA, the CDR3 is TGTGCCACCAGCAGAGATCTTCAGGATGACATTCAGTACTTC. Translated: CATSRDLQDDIQYF.

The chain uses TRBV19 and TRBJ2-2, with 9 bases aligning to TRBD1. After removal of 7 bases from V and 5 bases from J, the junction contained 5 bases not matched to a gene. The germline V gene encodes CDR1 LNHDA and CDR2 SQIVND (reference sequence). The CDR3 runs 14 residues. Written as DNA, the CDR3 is TGTGCCAGTACCCTAGACAGGGGGACCGGGGAGCTGTTTTTT. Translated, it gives CASTLDRGTGELFF.

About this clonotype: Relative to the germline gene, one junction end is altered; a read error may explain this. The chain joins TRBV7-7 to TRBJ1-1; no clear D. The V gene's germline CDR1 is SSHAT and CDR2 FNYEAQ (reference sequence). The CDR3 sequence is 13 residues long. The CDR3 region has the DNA TGTGCCAGCAGCACACGGACGGATCGGGAAGTTTTCTTT. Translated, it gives CASSTRTDREVFF.

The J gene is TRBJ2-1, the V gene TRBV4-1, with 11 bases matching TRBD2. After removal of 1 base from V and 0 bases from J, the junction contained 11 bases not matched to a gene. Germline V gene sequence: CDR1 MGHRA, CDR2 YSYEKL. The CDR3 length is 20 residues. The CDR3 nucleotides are TGCGCCAGCAGCCAAGGTCCGCTAGCGGGAGGAGGGAGCTCCTACAATGAGCAGTTCTTC. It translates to CASSQGPLAGGGSSYNEQFF.

The CDR3 sequence is CSPASSYNEQFF. In DNA, the CDR3 is TGCAGTCCGGCCAGCTCCTACAATGAGCAGTTCTTC. The chain employs TRBV20-1 and TRBJ2-1; D remains unclear. Germline CDR1 reads DFQATT; CDR2 reads SNEGSKA (reference sequence). Trimming pared 8 bases from V and 0 bases from J, leaving 8 bases between. The CDR3 covers 12 residues.

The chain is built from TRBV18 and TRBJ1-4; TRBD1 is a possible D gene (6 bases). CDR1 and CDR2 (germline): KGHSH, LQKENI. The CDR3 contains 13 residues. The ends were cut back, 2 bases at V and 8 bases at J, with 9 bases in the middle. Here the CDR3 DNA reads TGTGCCAGCTCACCAGGGGGCAACGAAAAACTGTTTTTT. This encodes CASSPGGNEKLFF. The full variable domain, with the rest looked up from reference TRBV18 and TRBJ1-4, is NAGVMQNPRHLVRRRGQEARLRCSPMKGHSHVYWYRQLPEEGLKFMVYLQKENIIDESGMPKERFSAEFPKEGPSILRIQQVVRGDSAAYFCASSPGGNEKLFFGSGTQLSVL.

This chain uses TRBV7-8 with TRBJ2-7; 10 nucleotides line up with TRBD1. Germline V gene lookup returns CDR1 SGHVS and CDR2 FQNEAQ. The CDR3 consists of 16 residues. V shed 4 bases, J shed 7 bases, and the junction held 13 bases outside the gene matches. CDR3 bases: TGTGCCAGCAGCTCACACCGGGACAGGGGTTTTAGGGAGCAGTACTTC. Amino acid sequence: CASSSHRDRGFREQYF.